The rows below give T cell receptor beta chains drawn from one sample of a study of blood T cell repertoires in COVID-19. Method: immunoSEQ multiplex PCR; TCRdb's copy keeps in-frame clones and lacks some. The repertoire holds around 65,000 clones, with about 82% as singletons. The source material was peripheral blood. The receptors were sampled from a human donor in a cohort sampled during active COVID-19. The CDR3 runs from the conserved cysteine through the conserved F or W. A D gene is named only where the DNA matches it firmly. Clone size is shown for a subset of rows, as once, few, many or a class of expanded clone.

j_call	clone_size	v_call	d_call	cdr3_aa	cdr3_nt
TRBJ2-2	NA	TRBV7-2	TRBD1	CASSWDRGSTGELFF	TGTGCCAGCAGCTGGGACAGGGGCAGCACCGGGGAGCTGTTTTTT
TRBJ1-1	once	TRBV5-5	NA	CASSGSRDTEDTEAFF	TGTGCCAGCAGCGGGTCCCGGGACACGGAGGACACTGAAGCTTTCTTT
TRBJ1-2	NA	TRBV27	TRBD1	CASSTGTAPYGYTF	TGTGCCAGCAGTACCGGGACAGCCCCTTATGGCTACACCTTC
TRBJ2-1	NA	TRBV19	NA	CASRAPAPGLRTSNNEQFF	TGTGCCAGTAGGGCTCCTGCGCCGGGACTTAGAACCTCAAACAATGAGCAGTTCTTC
TRBJ1-2	NA	TRBV11-3	TRBD1	CASSLTWTGVGYTF	TGTGCCAGCAGCTTAACGTGGACAGGGGTTGGCTACACCTTC
TRBJ2-7	once	TRBV6-5	TRBD2	CASKLTGGSVGEQYF	TGTGCCAGCAAATTAACGGGAGGGTCGGTGGGGGAGCAGTACTTC
TRBJ2-5	once	TRBV6-1	TRBD1	CASSAAGRGLWETQYF	TGTGCCAGCAGTGCGGCTGGCAGGGGGCTTTGGGAGACCCAGTACTTC
TRBJ1-2	NA	TRBV2	NA	CASSEAIVGAYGYTF	TGTGCCAGCAGTGAAGCGATTGTGGGAGCCTATGGCTACACCTTC
TRBJ1-6	NA	TRBV5-4	NA	CASSLLGSPLHF	TGTGCCAGCAGTCTCCTGGGCTCACCCCTCCACTTT
TRBJ1-1	NA	TRBV7-2	NA	CASSLSPDRRATEAFF	TGTGCCAGCAGCTTATCCCCCGACAGGCGAGCCACTGAAGCTTTCTTT
TRBJ2-5	NA	TRBV19	TRBD2	CASSISTSGGKTQYF	TGTGCCAGTAGTATATCGACTAGCGGGGGAAAGACCCAGTACTTC
TRBJ2-5	NA	TRBV28	TRBD2	CASSFRTSAQETQYF	TGTGCCAGCAGTTTTAGGACTAGCGCACAAGAGACCCAGTACTTC
TRBJ2-4	few	TRBV13	NA	CASSLAGQANIQYF	TGTGCCAGCAGCTTAGCAGGGCAAGCGAACATTCAGTACTTC
TRBJ2-5	NA	TRBV11-2	TRBD2	CASSLAGGRHETQYF	TGTGCCAGCAGCTTAGCTGGCGGGAGGCACGAGACCCAGTACTTC
TRBJ1-5	once	TRBV11-2	TRBD1	CASSSSGGEQPQHF	TGTGCCAGCAGCTCTTCAGGGGGTGAACAGCCCCAGCATTTT
TRBJ2-7	NA	TRBV7-2	TRBD1	CASRTPGQGYEQYF	TGTGCCAGCAGAACGCCGGGACAGGGGTACGAGCAGTACTTC
TRBJ2-4	few	TRBV11-2	NA	CASSLEPRVGAINAKNIQYF	TGTGCCAGCAGCTTAGAGCCACGGGTCGGTGCCATCAACGCCAAAAACATTCAGTACTTC
TRBJ2-1	NA	TRBV19	NA	CASSIGAGWNNEQFF	TGTGCCAGTAGTATAGGGGCAGGGTGGAACAATGAGCAGTTCTTC
TRBJ2-7	NA	TRBV5-1	NA	CASSLGGAISSYEQYF	TGCGCCAGCAGCTTGGGTGGGGCAATTAGCTCCTACGAGCAGTACTTC
TRBJ1-6	NA	TRBV5-8	NA	CASSLGHNNSPLHF	TGTGCCAGCAGCTTAGGACACAATAATTCACCCCTCCACTTT
TRBJ2-1	NA	TRBV5-1	NA	CASSDKSSSYNEQFF	TGCGCCAGCAGCGACAAAAGTTCCTCCTACAATGAGCAGTTCTTC
TRBJ2-7	NA	TRBV14	NA	CASSLTMVYEQYF	TGTGCCAGCAGCCTAACTATGGTCTACGAGCAGTACTTC
TRBJ1-5	NA	TRBV30	NA	CAWSVGRQPQHF	TGTGCCTGGAGTGTAGGGAGACAGCCCCAGCATTTT
TRBJ2-1	NA	TRBV7-3	NA	CASSESGVGSYNEQFF	TGTGCCAGCAGCGAATCGGGGGTGGGATCCTACAATGAGCAGTTCTTC
TRBJ2-1	NA	TRBV6-5	TRBD1	CASSYTGGRGGEQFF	TGTGCCAGCAGTTACACAGGGGGCAGAGGGGGTGAGCAGTTCTTC
TRBJ1-1	few	TRBV11-3	NA	CASSAQQGIGTEAFF	TGTGCCAGCAGCGCCCAACAGGGAATTGGCACTGAAGCTTTCTTT
TRBJ1-3	NA	TRBV18	TRBD1	CGDRESSGNTIYF	TGTGGAGACAGGGAGTCCTCTGGAAACACCATATATTTT
TRBJ2-3	NA	TRBV13	TRBD2	CASSFSGGASADTQYF	TGTGCCAGCAGCTTTAGCGGGGGGGCCAGCGCAGATACGCAGTATTTT
TRBJ1-4	NA	TRBV18	NA	CASSPGRVNEKLFF	TGTGCCAGCTCACCCGGCAGGGTTAATGAAAAACTGTTTTTT
TRBJ2-1	NA	TRBV6-2/TRBV6-3	TRBD1	CASSSLTGGRSNEQFF	TGTGCCAGCAGTTCCCTGACAGGGGGCAGAAGCAATGAGCAGTTCTTC
TRBJ2-3	NA	TRBV14	NA	CASSQGRWITDTQYF	TGTGCCAGCAGCCAAGGGAGGTGGATTACAGATACGCAGTATTTT
TRBJ1-6	NA	TRBV30	TRBD1	CAWNRDRVNSPLHF	TGTGCCTGGAACCGGGACAGGGTTAATTCACCCCTCCACTTT
TRBJ1-2	NA	TRBV7-9	TRBD1	CASSLRSDRGRGYTF	TGTGCCAGCAGCTTACGGTCTGACAGGGGGCGCGGCTACACCTTC
TRBJ1-3	NA	TRBV7-2	NA	CASSFNTGGNTIYF	TGTGCCAGCAGCTTCAATACAGGCGGAAACACCATATATTTT
TRBJ1-1	NA	TRBV25-1	NA	CASSGLSRTEAFF	TGTGCCAGCAGTGGGTTGTCGCGAACTGAAGCTTTCTTT
TRBJ2-5	NA	TRBV11-2	NA	CASSWGPQETQYF	TGTGCCAGCAGCTGGGGCCCCCAAGAGACCCAGTACTTC
TRBJ2-3	NA	TRBV7-9	TRBD1	CASSPTGGQGTQYF	TGTGCCAGCAGCCCGACAGGGGGTCAGGGTACGCAGTATTTT
TRBJ1-2	NA	TRBV7-9	TRBD1	CASSLPIQGNGYTF	TGTGCCAGCAGCCTCCCGATACAGGGGAATGGCTACACCTTC
TRBJ1-3	NA	TRBV30	NA	CAWSAGRSSGNTIYF	TGTGCCTGGAGTGCCGGGAGGAGCTCTGGAAACACCATATATTTT
TRBJ1-1	NA	TRBV18	NA	CASSLSRLRGGTEAFF	TGTGCCAGCTCACTATCTAGGCTTCGGGGAGGCACTGAAGCTTTCTTT
TRBJ2-3	NA	TRBV2	TRBD1	CASSPGQGARGTQYF	TGTGCCAGCAGCCCGGGACAGGGGGCGAGGGGTACGCAGTATTTT